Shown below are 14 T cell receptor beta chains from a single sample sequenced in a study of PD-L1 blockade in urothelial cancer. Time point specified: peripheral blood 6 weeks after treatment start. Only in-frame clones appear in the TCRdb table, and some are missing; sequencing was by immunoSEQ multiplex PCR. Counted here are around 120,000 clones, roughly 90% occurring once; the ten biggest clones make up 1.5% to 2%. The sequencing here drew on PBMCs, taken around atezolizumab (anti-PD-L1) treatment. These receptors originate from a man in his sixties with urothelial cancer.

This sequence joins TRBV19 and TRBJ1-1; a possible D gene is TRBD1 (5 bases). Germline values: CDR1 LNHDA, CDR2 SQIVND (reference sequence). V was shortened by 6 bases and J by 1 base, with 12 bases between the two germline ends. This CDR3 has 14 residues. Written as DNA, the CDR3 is TGTGCCAGTAGCACGACAGATTCGAACACTGAAGCTTTCTTT. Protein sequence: CASSTTDSNTEAFF.

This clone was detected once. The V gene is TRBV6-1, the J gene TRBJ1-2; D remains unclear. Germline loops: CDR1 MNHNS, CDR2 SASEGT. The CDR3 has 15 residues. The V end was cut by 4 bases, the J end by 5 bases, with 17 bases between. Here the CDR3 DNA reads TGTGCCAGCAGTGCCGCGGTGGAGGCGAGATATGGCTACACCTTC. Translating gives CASSAAVEARYGYTF.

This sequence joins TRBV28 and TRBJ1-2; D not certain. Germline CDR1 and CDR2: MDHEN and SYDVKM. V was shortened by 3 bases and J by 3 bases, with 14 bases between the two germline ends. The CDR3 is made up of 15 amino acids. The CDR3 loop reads CASSFGGYGDYGYTF. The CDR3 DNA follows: TGTGCCAGCAGTTTCGGAGGGTATGGCGACTATGGCTACACCTTC.

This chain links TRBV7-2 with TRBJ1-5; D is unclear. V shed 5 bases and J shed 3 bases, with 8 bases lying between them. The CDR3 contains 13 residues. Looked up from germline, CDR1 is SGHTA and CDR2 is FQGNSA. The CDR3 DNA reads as TGTGCCAGCAGCCCGGACTACAATCAGCCCCAGCATTTT. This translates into CASSPDYNQPQHF.

CDR3 nucleotides: TGTGCCAGCAGCGTAGGTGCTAGCGGGATATCAGGTGAGCAGTTCTTC. Amino acid sequence: CASSVGASGISGEQFF. The rearrangement joins TRBV9 to TRBJ2-1; 9 positions match TRBD2. Per germline, CDR1 SGDLS and CDR2 YYNGEE. The CDR3 totals 16 residues. V gave up 0 bases and J gave up 9 bases; unmatched junction bases: 10. The full variable domain, completed using reference TRBV9 and TRBJ2-1, is DSGVTQTPKHLITATGQRVTLRCSPRSGDLSVYWYQQSLDQGLQFLIQYYNGEERAKGNILERFSAQQFPDLHSELNLSSLELGDSALYFCASSVGASGISGEQFFGPGTRLTVL.

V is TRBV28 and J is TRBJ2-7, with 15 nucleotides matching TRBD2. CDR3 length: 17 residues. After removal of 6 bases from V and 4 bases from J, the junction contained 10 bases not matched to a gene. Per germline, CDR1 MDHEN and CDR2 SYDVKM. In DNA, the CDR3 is TGTGCCAGCAGCCAGTGGACTAGCGGGAGGGGCTTATACGAGCAGTACTTC. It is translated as CASSQWTSGRGLYEQYF.

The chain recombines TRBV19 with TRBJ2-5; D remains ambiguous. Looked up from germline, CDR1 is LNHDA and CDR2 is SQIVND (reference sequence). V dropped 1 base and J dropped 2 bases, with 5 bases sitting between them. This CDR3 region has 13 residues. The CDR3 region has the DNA TGTGCCAGTAGTATAGGGCGGCAAGAGACCCAGTACTTC. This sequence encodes CASSIGRQETQYF. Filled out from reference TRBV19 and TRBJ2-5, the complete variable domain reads DGGITQSPKYLFRKEGQNVTLSCEQNLNHDAMYWYRQDPGQGLRLIYYSQIVNDFQKGDIAEGYSVSREKKESFPLTVTSAQKNPTAFYLCASSIGRQETQYFGPGTRLLVL.

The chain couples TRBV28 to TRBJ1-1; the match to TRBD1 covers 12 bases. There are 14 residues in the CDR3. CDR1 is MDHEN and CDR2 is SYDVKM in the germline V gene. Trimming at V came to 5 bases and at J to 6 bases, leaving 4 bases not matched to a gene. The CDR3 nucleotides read TGTGCCAGCAGTCCGGGACAGGGGGCCTCTGAAGCTTTCTTT. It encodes CASSPGQGASEAFF.

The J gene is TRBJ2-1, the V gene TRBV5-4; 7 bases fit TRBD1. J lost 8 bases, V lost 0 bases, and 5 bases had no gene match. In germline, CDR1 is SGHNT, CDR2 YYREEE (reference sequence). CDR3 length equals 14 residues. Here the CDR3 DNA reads TGTGCCAGCAGCTTGGGACAGGGATTAGATGAGCAGTTCTTC. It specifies CASSLGQGLDEQFF.

The CDR3 DNA follows: TGTGCCAGTAGTTCTGGACTCTATGAGCAGTTCTTC. It is translated as CASSSGLYEQFF. This chain uses TRBV19 with TRBJ2-1, with a possible D match to TRBD2 (5 bases). The CDR3 runs 12 residues. The V and J ends lost 5 bases and 8 bases respectively, with 10 bases between them. The germline V gene has CDR1 LNHDA and CDR2 SQIVND (reference sequence).

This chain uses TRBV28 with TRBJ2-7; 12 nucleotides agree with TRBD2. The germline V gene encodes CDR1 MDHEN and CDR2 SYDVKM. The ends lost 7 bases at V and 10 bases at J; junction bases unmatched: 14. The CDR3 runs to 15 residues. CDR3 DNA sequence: TGTGCCAGCACTACGCTTCTAGCGGGAGGGCCGGGACAGTACTTC. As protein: CASTTLLAGGPGQYF. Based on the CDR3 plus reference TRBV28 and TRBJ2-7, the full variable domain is DVKVTQSSRYLVKRTGEKVFLECVQDMDHENMFWYRQDPGLGLRLIYFSYDVKMKEKGDIPEGYSVSREKKERFSLILESASTNQTSMYLCASTTLLAGGPGQYFGPGTRLTVT.

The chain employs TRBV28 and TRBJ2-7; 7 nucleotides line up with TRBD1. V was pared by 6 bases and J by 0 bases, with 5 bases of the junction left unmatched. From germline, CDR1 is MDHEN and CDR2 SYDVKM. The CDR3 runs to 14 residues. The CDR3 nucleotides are TGTGCCAGCAGGGGGACAGATAGCTCCTACGAGCAGTACTTC. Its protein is CASRGTDSSYEQYF.

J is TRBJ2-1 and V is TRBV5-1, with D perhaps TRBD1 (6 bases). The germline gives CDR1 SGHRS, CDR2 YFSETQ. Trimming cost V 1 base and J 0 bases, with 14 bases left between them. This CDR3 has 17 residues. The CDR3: CASSLRGSAVSYNEQFF. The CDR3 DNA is TGCGCCAGCAGCTTGAGGGGGAGTGCGGTCTCCTACAATGAGCAGTTCTTC.

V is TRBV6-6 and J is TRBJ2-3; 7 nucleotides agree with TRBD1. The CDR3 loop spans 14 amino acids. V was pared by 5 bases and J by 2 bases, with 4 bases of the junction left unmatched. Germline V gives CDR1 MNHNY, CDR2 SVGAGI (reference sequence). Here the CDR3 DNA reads TGTGCCAGCAGTACGGGACAGACCACAGATACGCAGTATTTT. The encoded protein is CASSTGQTTDTQYF.